This T cell receptor (beta chain) is drawn from a study of shared T cell receptors in the human thymus. Libraries were prepared by immunoSEQ multiplex PCR; TCRdb keeps only in-frame clonotypes and omits some of them. The sample contains under 850,000 clones, 85% to 90% of which appear only once. CDR1 and CDR2 from the germline V gene are SGHRS and YFSETQ. The CDR3 totals 18 residues. V was pared by 0 bases and J by 7 bases, with 23 bases between. On this clone: Additional DNA sequences in this sample encode the identical CDR3.

These records were also assigned to another study, of human thymus T cells. That work contributes: Healthy Finnish infants having corrective surgery for congenital heart defects served as donors. Corrective heart surgery yielded the resections from which the thymus tissue came. It looked as if thymic and blood repertoires used V and J genes in a biased way. The related literature has documented a marked overlap of thymic repertoires among unrelated individuals.

This TCR derives from a boy under three years old with a congenital heart defect. The sequencing sample was made of thymocytes. The V and J genes are TRBV5-1 and TRBJ1-3; D is perhaps TRBD1 (5 bases). CDR3 nucleotide sequence: TGCGCCAGCAGCTTGGCCGAGGGGACTCGCCGGGCGGGGAACACCATATATTTT. Translated, it gives CASSLAEGTRRAGNTIYF.